These T cell receptor beta chains were read from a single sample in a study of blood T cells in healthy people across ages. MiXCR, run by TCRdb on the 5' RACE reads, gives a single entry per CDR3 protein. This table holds 800,000 to 900,000 distinct CDR3 sequences, less than 80% found once. What was sequenced was blood. Every receptor here comes from a man aged 25-45 years in good health. The CDR3 runs from the conserved cysteine through the conserved F or W. Some rows mark clone size as missing; the rest say once, few, many or name a class of expanded clone.

CDR3: CSAREGGAGSQPQHF; V: TRBV20-1; size: .; J: TRBJ1-5
CDR3: CASSKSGLAGRYEQYF; V: TRBV6-1; size: .; J: .
CDR3: CASSRLTSGKTETQYF; V: TRBV7-9; size: .; J: TRBJ2-5
CDR3: CSANKRGVQETQYF; V: TRBV20-1; size: .; J: .
CDR3: CASSPRNRAYGYTF; V: TRBV9; size: .; J: TRBJ1-2
CDR3: CASSVVGGDNEQFF; V: TRBV12-3/TRBV12-4; size: .; J: TRBJ2-1
CDR3: CASSSPGTASYEQYF; V: TRBV6-6; size: .; J: TRBJ2-7
CDR3: CASSQARVVRTEAFF; V: TRBV4-3; size: .; J: TRBJ1-1
CDR3: CASTKQGAGSNQPQHF; V: TRBV12-3/TRBV12-4; size: .; J: TRBJ1-5
CDR3: CASSLGGGLAAYEQYF; V: TRBV7-2; size: few; J: .
CDR3: CASAGFSSYEQYF; V: TRBV7-6; size: once; J: TRBJ2-7
CDR3: CASSPGPLGQETQYF; V: TRBV5-1; size: .; J: TRBJ2-5
CDR3: CASSPGFEGSYEQYF; V: TRBV28; size: .; J: .
CDR3: CASSKRLGSWDEQFF; V: TRBV21-1; size: .; J: TRBJ2-1
CDR3: CASGREAGDSNEQFF; V: TRBV7-3; size: .; J: TRBJ2-1
CDR3: CASSLWRDHTDTQYF; V: TRBV7-2; size: .; J: TRBJ2-3
CDR3: CASSVVGTPDYEQYF; V: TRBV9; size: few; J: TRBJ2-7
CDR3: CAISESSRVSYEQYF; V: TRBV10-3; size: few; J: TRBJ2-7
CDR3: CASSFPPGDFSFRDTQYF; V: TRBV7-9; size: .; J: TRBJ2-3
CDR3: CASSYSPGQPNYGYTF; V: TRBV6-6; size: .; J: TRBJ1-2
CDR3: CASSQGRENTEAFF; V: TRBV4-3; size: .; J: TRBJ1-1
CDR3: CASSFSQGLGEETQYF; V: TRBV12-3/TRBV12-4; size: .; J: TRBJ2-5
CDR3: CASSDVHRTVSPLHF; V: TRBV6-4; size: .; J: TRBJ1-6
CDR3: CASSKTEAGEAFF; V: TRBV6-2/TRBV6-3; size: few; J: TRBJ1-1
CDR3: CASSAPGGVGELFF; V: TRBV10-2; size: .; J: TRBJ2-2
CDR3: CASSLGVVRGSYEQYF; V: TRBV11-2; size: .; J: TRBJ2-7
CDR3: CASSSWAGDSAFYGYTF; V: TRBV7-9; size: few; J: TRBJ1-2
CDR3: CASNPGPAHETQYF; V: TRBV12-3/TRBV12-4; size: .; J: .
CDR3: CASSPGGRAEQFF; V: TRBV4-3; size: .; J: TRBJ2-1
CDR3: CASSSPVSFGANVLTF; V: TRBV27; size: few; J: TRBJ2-6
CDR3: CATLPGPRTDTQYF; V: TRBV7-2; size: few; J: TRBJ2-3
CDR3: CASSKDVQETQYF; V: TRBV28; size: .; J: .
CDR3: CSVRPGLSSTDTQYF; V: TRBV29-1; size: once; J: TRBJ2-3
CDR3: CASSQGSGDTDTQYF; V: TRBV4-2; size: few; J: TRBJ2-3